This entry is about one TCR beta chain. Clones were read by immunoSEQ multiplex PCR, and TCRdb kept only the in-frame ones, dropping some. This sample has roughly 160,000 clones, with around nine tenths found just once. This sample was included in a study of T cell responses to AZD1222 COVID-19 vaccine. The CDR3 sequence is 12 residues long. V shed 7 bases, J shed 5 bases, and the junction held 4 bases outside the gene matches. The J gene is TRBJ2-5, the V gene TRBV12-3 or TRBV12-4, with 7 bases matching TRBD2. The starting material was peripheral blood, obtained 28 days after the second AZD1222 dose. This sequence was found in an adult who received the AZD1222 COVID-19 vaccine. The CDR3, as DNA: TGTGCCAGCACCATGGGGGGGGAGACCCAGTACTTC. Its translation: CASTMGGETQYF.